The T cell receptor beta chain described here comes from a study of T cell responses to AZD1222 COVID-19 vaccine. General study points: A mostly white British donor set with more females was recruited, and clonal diversity was possibly underestimated.

CDR3 length equals 15 residues. J lost 1 base, V lost 2 bases, and 1 base had no gene match. Germline values: CDR1 KGHSY, CDR2 FQNENV. Worth noting for this clone: Antigen specificity is unknown.

The method was immunoSEQ multiplex PCR; TCRdb's version includes in-frame clones alone and lacks a portion of them. The sample has 150,000 to 200,000 clones, 85% to 95% seen once. The clonotype originates from an adult in good health. The chain is built from TRBV16 and TRBJ2-2; TRBD1 matches at 7 bases. This sample comprised peripheral blood, obtained on day 0 of AZD1222 vaccination. CDR3 protein: CASSQRQGNTGELFF. CDR3 coding DNA: TGTGCCAGCAGCCAACGACAGGGGAACACCGGGGAGCTGTTTTTT.